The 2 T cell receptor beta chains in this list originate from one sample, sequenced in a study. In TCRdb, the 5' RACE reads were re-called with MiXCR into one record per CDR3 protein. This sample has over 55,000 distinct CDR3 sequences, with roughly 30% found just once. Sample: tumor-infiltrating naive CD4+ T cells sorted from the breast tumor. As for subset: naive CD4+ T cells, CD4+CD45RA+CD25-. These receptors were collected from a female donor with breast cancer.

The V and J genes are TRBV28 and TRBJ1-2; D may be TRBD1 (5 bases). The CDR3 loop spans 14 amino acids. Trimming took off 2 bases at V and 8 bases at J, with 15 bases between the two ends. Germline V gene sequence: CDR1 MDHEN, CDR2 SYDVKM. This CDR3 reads CASSLGGDDGGYTF. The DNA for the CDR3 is TGTGCCAGCAGTTTAGGAGGGGACGACGGAGGCTACACCTTC.

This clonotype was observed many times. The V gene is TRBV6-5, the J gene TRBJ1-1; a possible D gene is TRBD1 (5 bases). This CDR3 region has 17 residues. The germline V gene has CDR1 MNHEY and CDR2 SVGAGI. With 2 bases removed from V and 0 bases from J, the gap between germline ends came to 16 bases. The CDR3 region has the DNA TGTGCCAGCAGTTACACACCCTCGGGACGGATGAACACTGAAGCTTTCTTT. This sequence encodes CASSYTPSGRMNTEAFF.